This T cell receptor beta chain comes out of a study of OX40 agonist ivuxolimab in advanced cancers. Background on the whole study: Ivuxolimab, which targeted the costimulatory receptor OX40 (CD134), was an agonistic, fully human IgG2 monoclonal antibody. Prior anti-PD-1, anti-PD-L1 or anti-CTLA-4 therapy was permitted, and checkpoint inhibitors had been received by under 50% of dose-escalation patients. The purpose of peripheral TCRbeta sequencing was to test whether ivuxolimab changed TCR sequence diversity and led to clonal T-cell expansion. Intravenous ivuxolimab was administered to patients every 2 weeks at six dose levels: 0.01, 0.1, 0.3, 1.5, 3 and 10 mg/kg. Partial responses occurred in three dose-escalation patients: two with cutaneous melanoma and one with hepatocellular carcinoma. The paper covers the monotherapy dose-escalation part of the phase I ivuxolimab trial, which included N = 52 patients. Of the roughly 51 patients in dose escalation, about 20 had hepatocellular carcinoma, approximately 15 had melanoma, 9 had renal cell carcinoma and 9 had head and neck cancer. The dose-escalation cohort was around 84% male with a mean age of about 54 years, ranging from about 20 to 85. Results the study describes overall, beyond this receptor: After ivuxolimab, expanded clones were on average more numerous among CD8+ T cells than among CD4+ T cells. At doses of 0.1 to 3.0 mg/kg, clonal expansion of both CD4+ and CD8+ blood T cells was observed from baseline to week 6. In partial responders in the 0.1-3.0 mg/kg groups, normalized peripheral clonal expansion was found to be among the lowest, especially among CD8+ T cells. Low levels of normalized T-cell clonal expansion were also shown by some nonresponding patients. Antigen specificity was not determined for the clonally expanded peripheral T cells.

The trial excluded patients who had a history of autoimmune disease or were on systemic immunosuppression. Peripheral blood for TCR sequencing was drawn from every dose cohort at baseline, at cycle 4 day 1 and at cycle 7 day 1. Samples came from an open-label, multicenter, first-in-human phase I dose-escalation trial of ivuxolimab. Adults with locally advanced or metastatic head and neck squamous cell, hepatocellular, melanoma or renal cell carcinoma were enrolled in the trial. Before TCR sequencing, CD4+ and CD8+ T cells were separately sorted from peripheral blood. V lost 1 base and J lost 3 bases; the stretch between them is 15 bases long. The CDR3 holds 16 amino acids from the cysteine to the phenylalanine. The read is trimmed to its CDR3 DNA, 48 bases read in frame from base 1. For CDR1 and CDR2, the germline V gene lists MGHRA and YSYEKL. Comment on this clone: Its target antigen remains unknown. Base qualities are missing; no much larger clone stands one base away.

For sequencing of the TCRbeta CDR3 region, genomic DNA was extracted from the sorted cells. The immunoSEQ Assay was used for sequencing of TCRbeta CDR3 regions. In its TCRdb copy, this immuneACCESS table keeps in-frame sequences only and misses some clones. Where compared with another copy, unresolved V genes explain less than half of these, and the others have no known cause. The sample table holds 20,000 to 25,000 clones, of which around 90% were seen once. The ten biggest clones cover 25% to 35% of the sample. The sequencing used CD4+ or CD8+ T cells sorted from blood, collected in a trial of the OX40 agonist ivuxolimab. The sequence was collected from an adult with an advanced solid tumor such as melanoma, head and neck, liver or kidney cancer. The rearranged segments are TRBV4-1 and TRBJ1-1; the D gene cannot be resolved reliably. Read as DNA, the sequence is TGCGCCAGCAGCCAAGGGCGGGGTATGAGGGACACTGAAGCTTTCTTT. Its protein reads: CASSQGRGMRDTEAFF.